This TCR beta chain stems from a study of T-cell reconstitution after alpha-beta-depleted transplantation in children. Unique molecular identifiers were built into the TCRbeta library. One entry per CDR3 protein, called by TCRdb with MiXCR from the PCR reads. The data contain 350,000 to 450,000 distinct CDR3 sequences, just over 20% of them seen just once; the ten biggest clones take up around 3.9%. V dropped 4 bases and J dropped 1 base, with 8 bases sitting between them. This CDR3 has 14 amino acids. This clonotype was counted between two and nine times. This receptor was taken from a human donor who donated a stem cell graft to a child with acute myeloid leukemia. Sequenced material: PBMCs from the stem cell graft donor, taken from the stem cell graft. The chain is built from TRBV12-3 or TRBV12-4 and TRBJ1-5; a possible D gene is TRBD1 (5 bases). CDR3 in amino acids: CASSSGGSNQPQHF. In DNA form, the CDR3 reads TGTGCCAGCAGTTCCGGGGGGAGCAATCAGCCCCAGCATTTT.